This T cell receptor beta chain was obtained from a study of cytomegalovirus exposure and HLA in healthy donors. Every donor was a healthy person donating bone marrow. Points from the study as a whole: Testing in vitro showed a few CMV-associated chains specific for CMV antigens.

PCR involved 60 Vbeta and 13 Jbeta primers. The data were produced by immunoSEQ multiplex PCR, yet TCRdb's version contains in-frame clones alone and is incomplete. The repertoire holds over 150,000 clones, around 84% seen once, with about 1.3% in the top ten. Concerning this clone: The antigen is undetermined.

The V gene lost 1 base and the J gene lost 8 bases, with 10 bases spanning the gap. From germline, CDR1 is SQVTM and CDR2 ANQGSEA. The CDR3 runs to 12 residues. This chain joins TRBV29-1 and TRBJ2-3; weak D call: TRBD2 (5 bases). The sequenced sample consisted of PBMCs. The receptor's source is a girl aged 2-15 years in good health and CMV-seropositive. Here the CDR3 DNA reads TGCAGCGTTGAAGGGGTAGAGGGTACGCAGTATTTT. Translation gives CSVEGVEGTQYF.